The sample holds many counts of the clone carrying this T cell receptor beta chain. Its target is unknown. Its ends do not fully match the called genes, so a read error is possible. Time point described: newly diagnosed GD, antithyroid drugs for less than 3 months. There was RNA extracted from PBMCs, and the TCR library was made from it. From germline, CDR1 is SNHLY and CDR2 FYNNEI. The CDR3 covers 13 residues. The sample is drawn from a study of regulatory T cells in long-lasting Graves disease. Broader study findings: The persistent group shared 3,000 or so public clonotypes, more than the roughly 970 shared by new patients.

TCR beta libraries were built with iRepertoire HTBI primers and Arm-PCR of CDR3 regions. TCRdb recomputed calls from the multiplex PCR reads with MiXCR, one row per CDR3 protein. This table holds 300,000 to 400,000 distinct CDR3 sequences, about a sixth found once. The origin of this receptor is a female donor with Graves disease. V usage is TRBV2 and J usage is TRBJ2-7; 9 bases fit TRBD1. Sequenced here: peripheral blood mononuclear cells (PBMCs), sampled at new diagnosis, from a patient treated with antithyroid drugs. The CDR3, as DNA: TGTGCCAGCAGGGACAGGGGTTCCTCCGAGCAGTACTTC. Its translation: CASRDRGSSEQYF.